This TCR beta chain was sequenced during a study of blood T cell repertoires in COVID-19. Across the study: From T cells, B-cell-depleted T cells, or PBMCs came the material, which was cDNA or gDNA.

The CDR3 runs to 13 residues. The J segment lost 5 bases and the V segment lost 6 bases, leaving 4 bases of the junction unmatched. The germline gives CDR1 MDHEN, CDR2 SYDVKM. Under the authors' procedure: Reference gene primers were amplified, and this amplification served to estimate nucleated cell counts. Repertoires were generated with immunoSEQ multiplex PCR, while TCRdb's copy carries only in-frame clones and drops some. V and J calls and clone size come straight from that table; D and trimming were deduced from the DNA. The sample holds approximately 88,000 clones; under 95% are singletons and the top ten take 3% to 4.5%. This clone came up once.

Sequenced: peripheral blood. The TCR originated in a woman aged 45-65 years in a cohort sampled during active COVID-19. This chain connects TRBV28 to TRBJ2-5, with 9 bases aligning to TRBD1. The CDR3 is CASSSDRGETQYF. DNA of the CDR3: TGTGCCAGCAGCTCGGACAGGGGCGAGACCCAGTACTTC.